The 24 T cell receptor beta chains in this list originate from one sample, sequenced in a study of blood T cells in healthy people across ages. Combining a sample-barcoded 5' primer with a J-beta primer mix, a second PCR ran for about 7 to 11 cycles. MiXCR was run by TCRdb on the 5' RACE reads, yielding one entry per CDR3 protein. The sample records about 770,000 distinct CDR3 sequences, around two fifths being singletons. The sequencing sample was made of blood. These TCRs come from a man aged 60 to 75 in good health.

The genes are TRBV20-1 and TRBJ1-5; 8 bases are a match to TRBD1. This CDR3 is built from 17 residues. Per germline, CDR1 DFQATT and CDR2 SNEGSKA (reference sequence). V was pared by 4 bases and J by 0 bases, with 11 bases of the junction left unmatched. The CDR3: CSAIKMDRVISNQPQHF. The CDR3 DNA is TGCAGTGCTATTAAAATGGACAGGGTTATTAGCAATCAGCCCCAGCATTTT.

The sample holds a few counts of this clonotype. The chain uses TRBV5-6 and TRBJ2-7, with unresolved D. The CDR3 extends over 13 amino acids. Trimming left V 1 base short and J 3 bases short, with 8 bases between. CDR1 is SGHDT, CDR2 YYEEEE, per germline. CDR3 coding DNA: TGTGCCAGCAGCTTGAGGCCTCGCTACGAGCAGTACTTC. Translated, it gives CASSLRPRYEQYF.

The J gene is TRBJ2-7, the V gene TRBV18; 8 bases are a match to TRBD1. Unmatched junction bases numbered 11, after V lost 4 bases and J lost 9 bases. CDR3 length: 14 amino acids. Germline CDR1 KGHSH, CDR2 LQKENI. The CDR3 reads CASSLVQDRVAQYF. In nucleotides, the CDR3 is TGTGCCAGCTCACTAGTACAGGACAGGGTCGCGCAGTACTTC.

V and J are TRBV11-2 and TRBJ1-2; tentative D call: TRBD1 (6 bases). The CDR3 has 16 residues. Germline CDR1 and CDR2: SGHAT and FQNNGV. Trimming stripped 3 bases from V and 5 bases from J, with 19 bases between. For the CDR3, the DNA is TGTGCCAGCAGCTTTCAGTCTGTGGGGGGCTGGTATGGCTACACCTTC. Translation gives CASSFQSVGGWYGYTF.

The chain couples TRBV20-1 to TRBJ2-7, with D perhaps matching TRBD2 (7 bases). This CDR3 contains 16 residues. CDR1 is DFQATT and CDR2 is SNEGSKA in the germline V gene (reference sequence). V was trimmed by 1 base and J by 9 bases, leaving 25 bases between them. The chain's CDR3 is CSARARGLRITGGQYF. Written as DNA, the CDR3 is TGCAGTGCTAGAGCCAGGGGACTACGCATCACAGGCGGGCAGTACTTC.

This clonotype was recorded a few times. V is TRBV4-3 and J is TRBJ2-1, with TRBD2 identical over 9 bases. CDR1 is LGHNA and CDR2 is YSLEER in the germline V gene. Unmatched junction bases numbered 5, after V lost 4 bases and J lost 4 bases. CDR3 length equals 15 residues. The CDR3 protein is CASSPAGGLYNEQFF. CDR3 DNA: TGCGCCAGCAGCCCAGCGGGGGGATTATACAATGAGCAGTTCTTC.

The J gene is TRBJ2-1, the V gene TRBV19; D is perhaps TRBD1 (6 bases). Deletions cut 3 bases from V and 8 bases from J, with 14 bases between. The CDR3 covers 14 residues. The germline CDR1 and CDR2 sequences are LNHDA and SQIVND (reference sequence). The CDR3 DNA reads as TGTGCCAGTAGTATGAGGGGGACCTCGGATGAGCAGTTCTTC. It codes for CASSMRGTSDEQFF.

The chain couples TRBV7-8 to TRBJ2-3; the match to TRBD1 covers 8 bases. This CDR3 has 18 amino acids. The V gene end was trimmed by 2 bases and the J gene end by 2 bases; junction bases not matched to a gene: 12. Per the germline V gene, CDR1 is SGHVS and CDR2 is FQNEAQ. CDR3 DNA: TGTGCCAGCAGCTTATCGGTGTACAGGGGGAGAAACACAGATACGCAGTATTTT. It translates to CASSLSVYRGRNTDTQYF.

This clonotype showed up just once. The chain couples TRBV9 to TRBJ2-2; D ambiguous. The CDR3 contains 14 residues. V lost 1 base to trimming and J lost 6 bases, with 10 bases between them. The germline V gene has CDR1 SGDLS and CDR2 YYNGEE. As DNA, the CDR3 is TGTGCCAGCAGCGTACAAGGCCACCCCGGGGAGCTGTTTTTT. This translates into CASSVQGHPGELFF. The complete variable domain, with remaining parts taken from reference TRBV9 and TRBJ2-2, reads DSGVTQTPKHLITATGQRVTLRCSPRSGDLSVYWYQQSLDQGLQFLIQYYNGEERAKGNILERFSAQQFPDLHSELNLSSLELGDSALYFCASSVQGHPGELFFGEGSRLTVL.

The chain's CDR3 is CASSQRQGRSTDTQYF. Here the CDR3 DNA reads TGCGCCAGCAGCCAGCGACAGGGAAGGAGCACAGATACGCAGTATTTT. The chain links TRBV5-1 to TRBJ2-3; 7 bases are a match to TRBD1. J was trimmed by 0 bases and V by 4 bases; bases with no gene match: 8. Germline V gives CDR1 SGHRS, CDR2 YFSETQ. The length of the CDR3 is 16 residues.

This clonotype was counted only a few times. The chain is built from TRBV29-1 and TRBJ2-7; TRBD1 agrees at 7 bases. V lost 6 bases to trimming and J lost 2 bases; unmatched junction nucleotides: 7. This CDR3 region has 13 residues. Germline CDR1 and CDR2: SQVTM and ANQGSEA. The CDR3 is CSVLRDRAYEQYF. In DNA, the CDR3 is TGCAGCGTGCTCCGGGACAGAGCCTACGAGCAGTACTTC.

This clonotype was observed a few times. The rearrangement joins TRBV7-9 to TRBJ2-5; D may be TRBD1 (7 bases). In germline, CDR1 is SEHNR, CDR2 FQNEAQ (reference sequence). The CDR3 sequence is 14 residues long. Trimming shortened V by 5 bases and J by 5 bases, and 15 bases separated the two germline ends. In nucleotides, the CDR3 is TGTGCCAGCAGCGGCCTTTCAGGGGGGGAGACCCAGTACTTC. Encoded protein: CASSGLSGGETQYF.

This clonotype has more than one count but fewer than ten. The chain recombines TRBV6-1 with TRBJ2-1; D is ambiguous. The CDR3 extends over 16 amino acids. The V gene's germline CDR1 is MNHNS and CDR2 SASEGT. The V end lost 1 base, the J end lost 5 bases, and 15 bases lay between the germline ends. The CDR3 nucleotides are TGTGCCAGCAGTGAAGGGGTCGACCGAATAGACAATGAGCAGTTCTTC. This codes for CASSEGVDRIDNEQFF.

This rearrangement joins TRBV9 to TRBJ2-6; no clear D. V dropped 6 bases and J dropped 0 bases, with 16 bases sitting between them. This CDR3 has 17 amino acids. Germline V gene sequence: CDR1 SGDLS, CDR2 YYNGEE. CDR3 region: CASKAGRLSSGANVLTF. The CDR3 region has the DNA TGTGCCAGCAAGGCTGGCCGATTAAGCTCTGGGGCCAACGTCCTGACTTTC.

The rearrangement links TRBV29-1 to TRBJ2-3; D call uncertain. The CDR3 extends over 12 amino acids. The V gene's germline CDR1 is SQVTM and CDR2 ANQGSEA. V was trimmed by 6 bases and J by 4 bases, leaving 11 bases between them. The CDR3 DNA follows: TGCAGCGTCGTGTATGGGCCAGATACGCAGTATTTT. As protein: CSVVYGPDTQYF.

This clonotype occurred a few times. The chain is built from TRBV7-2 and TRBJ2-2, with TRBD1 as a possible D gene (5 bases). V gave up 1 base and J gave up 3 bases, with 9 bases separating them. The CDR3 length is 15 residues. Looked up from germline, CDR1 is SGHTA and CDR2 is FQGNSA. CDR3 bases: TGTGCCAGCAGCTTAGGGGGCGGTTACACCGGGGAGCTGTTTTTT. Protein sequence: CASSLGGGYTGELFF.

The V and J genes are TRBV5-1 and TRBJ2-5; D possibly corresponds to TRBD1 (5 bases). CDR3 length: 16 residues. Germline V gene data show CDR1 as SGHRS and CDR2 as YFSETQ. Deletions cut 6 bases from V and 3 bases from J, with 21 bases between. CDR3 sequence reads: CASTLTSLGAKETQYF. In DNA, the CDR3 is TGCGCCAGCACTCTAACGAGTCTTGGGGCAAAAGAGACCCAGTACTTC.

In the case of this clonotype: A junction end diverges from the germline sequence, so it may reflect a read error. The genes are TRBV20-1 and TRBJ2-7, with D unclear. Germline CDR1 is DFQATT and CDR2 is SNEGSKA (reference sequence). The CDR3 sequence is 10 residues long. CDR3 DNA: TGCAGTGCTAGTGAGTCCGAGCGGTACTTC. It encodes CSASESERYF.

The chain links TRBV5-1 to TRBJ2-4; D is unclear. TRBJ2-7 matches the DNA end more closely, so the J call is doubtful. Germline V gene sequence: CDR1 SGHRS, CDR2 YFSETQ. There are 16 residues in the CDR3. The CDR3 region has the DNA TGCGCCAGCAGCTTGTCCGGCCTTGGCCACTCCTACGAGCAGTACTTC. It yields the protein CASSLSGLGHSYEQYF.

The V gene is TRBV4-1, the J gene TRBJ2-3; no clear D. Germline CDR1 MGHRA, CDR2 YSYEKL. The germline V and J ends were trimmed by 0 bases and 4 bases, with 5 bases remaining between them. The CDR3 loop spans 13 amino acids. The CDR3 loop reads CASSQDLSDTQYF. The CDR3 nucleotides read TGCGCCAGCAGCCAAGATTTGTCAGATACGCAGTATTTT.

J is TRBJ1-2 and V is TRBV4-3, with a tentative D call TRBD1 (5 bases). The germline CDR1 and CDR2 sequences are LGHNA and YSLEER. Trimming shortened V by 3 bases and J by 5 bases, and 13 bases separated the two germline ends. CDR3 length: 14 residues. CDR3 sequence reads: CASSQNGASYGYTF. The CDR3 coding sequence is TGCGCCAGCAGCCAGAATGGGGCATCTTATGGCTACACCTTC.

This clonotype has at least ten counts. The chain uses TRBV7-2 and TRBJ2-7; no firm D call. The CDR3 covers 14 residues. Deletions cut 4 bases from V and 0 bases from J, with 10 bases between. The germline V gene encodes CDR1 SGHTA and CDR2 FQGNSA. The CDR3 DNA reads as TGTGCCAGCAGCTCCGGGCTCACCTCCTACGAGCAGTACTTC. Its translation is CASSSGLTSYEQYF.

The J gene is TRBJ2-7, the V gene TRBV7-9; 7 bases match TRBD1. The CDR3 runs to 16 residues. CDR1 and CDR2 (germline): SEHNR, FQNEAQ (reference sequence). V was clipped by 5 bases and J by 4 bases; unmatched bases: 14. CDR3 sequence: CASSTNRDPRGYEQYF. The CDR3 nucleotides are TGTGCCAGCAGCACTAACCGGGACCCCAGGGGGTACGAGCAGTACTTC.

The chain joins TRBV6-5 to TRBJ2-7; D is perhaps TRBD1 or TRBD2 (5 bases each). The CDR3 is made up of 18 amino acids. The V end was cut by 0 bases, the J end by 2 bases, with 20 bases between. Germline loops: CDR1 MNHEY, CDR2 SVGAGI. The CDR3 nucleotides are TGTGCCAGCAGTTACTCGACCCAAAGGGACGAAAGAGCCTACGAGCAGTACTTC. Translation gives CASSYSTQRDERAYEQYF.